Only a few counts were recorded for the clone carrying this TCR beta chain. Library preparation (for TCRbeta) was performed with unique molecular identifiers. Each CDR3 protein gets one entry after TCRdb re-called the PCR reads with MiXCR. The sample yields over 550,000 distinct CDR3 sequences, over 9.5% seen once. This record belongs to a study of T-cell reconstitution after alpha-beta-depleted transplantation in children. The junction had 5 bases not matched to a gene; V was cut back by 4 bases and J by 5 bases. This CDR3 comprises 14 residues. The germline CDR1 and CDR2 sequences are SGHRS and YFSETQ.

This chain joins TRBV5-1 and TRBJ1-5; 8 bases align to TRBD1. Material: PBMCs from the stem cell graft donor, obtained from the stem cell graft. The origin of this receptor is a human donor who donated a stem cell graft to a child with acute myeloid leukemia. The CDR3 region has the DNA TGCGCCAGCAGCCTGGGACAGGCTCATCAGCCCCAGCATTTT. Its translation: CASSLGQAHQPQHF.